Below are 20 T cell receptor beta chains sequenced from a single sample in a study of control samples from healthy donors and cancer patients (TCRdb year 2020). Library preparation employed the immunoSEQ multiplex PCR assay. Drawn from immuneACCESS, this table holds only the in-frame rearrangements with V and J called that TCRdb kept. Clones are partly lost; checked studies trace under half to an unresolved V gene and leave the rest unexplained. For this sample the table gives about 120,000 clones, of which more than 75% were detected only once. 2% to 2.5% of the sample lies in the top ten. Sequencing was performed on blood. The receptors stem from a woman between 70 and 85 years old in good health.

This clone was detected a few times. The chain joins TRBV7-9 to TRBJ1-2, with D uncertain. V lost 1 base to trimming and J lost 4 bases, with 10 bases between them. Germline loops: CDR1 SEHNR, CDR2 FQNEAQ (reference sequence). This CDR3 is 14 amino acids long. The CDR3 bases are TGTGCCAGCAGCTTAGGGGAACAAATCTATGGCTACACCTTC. This sequence encodes CASSLGEQIYGYTF. Full variable domain (missing parts from reference TRBV7-9 and TRBJ1-2): DTGVSQNPRHKITKRGQNVTFRCDPISEHNRLYWYRQTLGQGPEFLTYFQNEAQLEKSRLLSDRFSAERPKGSFSTLEIQRTEQGDSAMYLCASSLGEQIYGYTFGSGTRLTVV.

The CDR3 DNA is TGTGCCAGCAGCTCCAGGGGCAGCTCCTACAATGAGCAGTTCTTC. Its translation is CASSSRGSSYNEQFF. The rearrangement uses TRBV7-9 and TRBJ2-1; possibly TRBD1 for D (6 bases). The V gene's germline CDR1 is SEHNR and CDR2 FQNEAQ (reference sequence). Trimming removed 4 bases at V and 0 bases at J, with 10 bases between. The CDR3 runs 15 residues.

V is TRBV10-3 and J is TRBJ2-7, with TRBD2 identical over 8 bases. CDR3 length equals 14 residues. Germline CDR1 is ENHRY and CDR2 is SYGVKD. V was pared by 0 bases and J by 6 bases, with 4 bases of the junction left unmatched. As DNA, the CDR3 is TGTGCCATCAGTGAGTCGGGACTAGTAAGCGAGCAGTACTTC. It specifies CAISESGLVSEQYF.

This clone has only one observation. The CDR3 is CAGGVETQYF. CDR3 DNA sequence: TGTGCCGGGGGGGTTGAGACCCAGTACTTC. The J gene is TRBJ2-5, the V gene TRBV7-9, with TRBD2 matching 7 bases. Germline trimming cut 11 bases from V and 5 bases from J; bases unmatched to any gene: 2. The CDR3 is 10 amino acids. CDR1 is SEHNR, CDR2 FQNEAQ, per germline (reference sequence).

The chain recombines TRBV6-5 with TRBJ1-2; perhaps TRBD1 as D (5 bases). Trimming stripped 6 bases from V and 8 bases from J, with 19 bases between. Germline-derived CDR1 and CDR2 are MNHEY and SVGAGI. The CDR3 consists of 14 residues. The CDR3 reads CASSHSRGVEGYTF. The CDR3 DNA follows: TGTGCCAGCAGCCATTCCCGGGGGGTAGAGGGCTACACCTTC.

The chain uses TRBV5-6 and TRBJ1-6; no definite D call. Germline V CDR1 and CDR2: SGHDT, YYEEEE. Trimming pared 0 bases from V and 12 bases from J, leaving 10 bases between. The CDR3 has 13 amino acids. In nucleotides, the CDR3 is TGTGCCAGCAGCTTGGGCCCTTTTCAACCCCTCCACTTT. Amino acid sequence: CASSLGPFQPLHF. The whole variable domain, remainder taken from reference TRBV5-6 and TRBJ1-6, is DAGVTQSPTHLIKTRGQQVTLRCSPKSGHDTVSWYQQALGQGPQFIFQYYEEEERQRGNFPDRFSGHQFPNYSSELNVNALLLGDSALYLCASSLGPFQPLHFGNGTRLTVT.

To note about this clone: Germline is not matched at one junction end, which may reflect a read error. V usage is TRBV6-5 and J usage is TRBJ1-3; D possibly corresponds to TRBD1 (6 bases). Germline lookup yields CDR1 MNHEY and CDR2 SVGAGI. This CDR3 has 15 amino acids. DNA for the CDR3: TGTGCCAGCAGTCCGGGAACAGGGTCAGGAAGCACCATATATTTT. Translated: CASSPGTGSGSTIYF.

The V and J genes are TRBV5-1 and TRBJ2-3; D is ambiguous. Per germline, CDR1 SGHRS and CDR2 YFSETQ. CDR3 length: 13 residues. The V end was cut by 5 bases, the J end by 6 bases, with 13 bases between. As DNA, the CDR3 is TGCGCCAGCAGGACGGACCTAAGGGATACGCAGTATTTT. Translation: CASRTDLRDTQYF.

The chain links TRBV29-1 to TRBJ2-7, with a possible D match to TRBD1 (6 bases). Germline loops: CDR1 SQVTM, CDR2 ANQGSEA. V lost 8 bases to trimming and J lost 6 bases, with 14 bases between them. This CDR3 region has 11 residues. Here the CDR3 DNA reads TGCAGCACCTATCAGGGGAGCGAGCAGTACTTC. Translation gives CSTYQGSEQYF.

CDR3: CASKGTFNSPLHF. The CDR3 bases are TGTGCCAGTAAGGGGACCTTTAATTCACCCCTCCACTTT. The chain joins TRBV19 to TRBJ1-6; D is perhaps TRBD1 (5 bases). CDR1 and CDR2 (germline): LNHDA, SQIVND (reference sequence). This CDR3 is 13 amino acids long. Trimming cost V 7 bases and J 6 bases, with 10 bases left between them.

This chain connects TRBV18 to TRBJ2-7, with TRBD1 matching over 10 bases. V was pared by 6 bases and J by 2 bases, with 7 bases of the junction left unmatched. Per the germline V gene, CDR1 is KGHSH and CDR2 is LQKENI. The CDR3 runs to 15 residues. CDR3 sequence: CASSPGTGATYEQYF. The CDR3 nucleotides read TGTGCCAGCTCCCCCGGGACAGGGGCCACCTACGAGCAGTACTTC.

V is TRBV27 and J is TRBJ1-2; TRBD1 is a possible D gene (5 bases). Germline CDR1 is MNHEY and CDR2 is SMNVEV (reference sequence). The CDR3 is 14 residues long. Trimming pared 8 bases from V and 3 bases from J, leaving 16 bases between. The CDR3 here is CASARRGGDYGYTF. CDR3 bases: TGTGCCAGCGCAAGACGGGGGGGGGACTATGGCTACACCTTC.

The CDR3 DNA is TGTGCCAGTAGTACCTACACAGCGAATAGCAATCAGCCCCAGCATTTT. This translates into CASSTYTANSNQPQHF. The gene calls are TRBV19 and TRBJ1-5; the D is unclear. The CDR3 sequence is 16 residues long. Trimming took 4 bases from V and 0 from J, leaving 13 bases between them. Germline V gene lookup returns CDR1 LNHDA and CDR2 SQIVND (reference sequence).

The chain links TRBV6-5 to TRBJ2-7, with D uncertain. The germline CDR1 and CDR2 sequences are MNHEY and SVGAGI. The CDR3 totals 12 residues. This CDR3 reads CAAGPSSYEQYF. CDR3 sequence (DNA): TGTGCTGCTGGTCCAAGCTCCTACGAGCAGTACTTC.

For the CDR3, the DNA is TGTGCCATCAGTGACTCTGGGATTAGCAATCAGCCCCAGCATTTT. Amino acids: CAISDSGISNQPQHF. V is TRBV10-3 and J is TRBJ1-5; D is unresolved. Germline-derived CDR1 and CDR2 are ENHRY and SYGVKD. With 3 bases removed from V and 0 bases from J, the gap between germline ends came to 9 bases. CDR3 size: 15 residues.

This chain links TRBV5-5 with TRBJ1-3; 7 bases fit TRBD1. Germline CDR1 SGHKS, CDR2 YYEKEE (reference sequence). V was pared by 6 bases and J by 4 bases, with 13 bases of the junction left unmatched. This CDR3 is 16 amino acids long. In nucleotides, the CDR3 is TGTGCCAGCACCTGGTTCCGGGACAGCCTGGGAAACACCATATATTTT. Residues: CASTWFRDSLGNTIYF.

Of note for this clone: Other nucleotide sequences in the sample specify the same CDR3. V and J are TRBV29-1 and TRBJ1-2; maybe TRBD1 (5 bases). V dropped 0 bases and J dropped 2 bases, with 13 bases sitting between them. The germline gives CDR1 SQVTM, CDR2 ANQGSEA. This CDR3 is built from 15 residues. CDR3 nucleotide sequence: TGCAGCGTTGAAGACGGGGCTCGGGGCAACTATGGCTACACCTTC. This translates into CSVEDGARGNYGYTF.

The V call is TRBV28, the J call TRBJ1-4, with 7 bases matching TRBD1. With 5 bases clipped from V and 4 bases from J, the junction kept 7 bases outside the gene matches. The CDR3 covers 15 residues. The germline V gene has CDR1 MDHEN and CDR2 SYDVKM. The CDR3 DNA follows: TGTGCCAGCAGTCCGCCGACAGGGCTTAATGAAAAACTGTTTTTT. Translated: CASSPPTGLNEKLFF.

The rearrangement uses TRBV19 and TRBJ2-7; a weak D match, TRBD2 (5 bases). The CDR3 sequence is 14 residues long. Trimming stripped 4 bases from V and 3 bases from J, with 13 bases between. Germline V gives CDR1 LNHDA, CDR2 SQIVND (reference sequence). The CDR3: CASSTTGSGYEQYF. The CDR3 region has the DNA TGTGCCAGTAGTACCACGGGAAGCGGCTACGAGCAGTACTTC.

The chain joins TRBV3-1 (or the pseudogene TRBV3-2) to TRBJ1-3; D remains ambiguous. The CDR3 totals 15 residues. V was trimmed by 3 bases and J by 1 base, leaving 10 bases between them. Per the germline V gene, CDR1 is LGHDT and CDR2 is YNNKEL (reference sequence). CDR3 region: CASSQTVLSGNTIYF. The DNA of the CDR3 is TGTGCCAGCAGCCAGACCGTCTTATCTGGAAACACCATATATTTT.